One and the same sample provided the 21 T cell receptor beta chains below, sequenced in a study of blood T cell repertoires in COVID-19. Using immunoSEQ multiplex PCR, the repertoire was profiled, and TCRdb retains in-frame clones only, with some absent. The table has some 17,000 clones, around 90% seen once. Sequencing input: peripheral blood. These receptors all stem from a man between 45 and 60 years old with active COVID-19.

The chain joins TRBV11-2 to TRBJ2-3, with 8 positions matching TRBD1. V lost 5 bases and J lost 3; bases outside the gene matches: 4. Germline CDR1 SGHAT, CDR2 FQNNGV. The CDR3 contains 14 residues. In nucleotides, the CDR3 is TGTGCCAGCAGCCCCGGACAGGGTACAGATACGCAGTATTTT. Protein: CASSPGQGTDTQYF.

The gene calls are TRBV27 and TRBJ2-3; 13 bases line up with TRBD2. V lost 5 bases to trimming and J lost 6 bases; unmatched junction nucleotides: 11. Germline CDR1 reads MNHEY; CDR2 reads SMNVEV (reference sequence). The length of the CDR3 is 17 residues. For the CDR3, the DNA is TGTGCCAGCAGTAGACTAGCGGGAGGTCCCGGGGGGGATACGCAGTATTTT. As protein: CASSRLAGGPGGDTQYF.

This chain's CDR3 is CASSYGAGDTGELFF. The CDR3 DNA follows: TGTGCCAGCAGTTACGGGGCAGGGGACACCGGGGAGCTGTTTTTT. This chain joins TRBV6-2 or TRBV6-3 and TRBJ2-2; weak D call: TRBD1 (6 bases). This CDR3 spans 15 amino acids. Germline V gives CDR1 MNHEY, CDR2 SVGEGT. Trimming shortened V by 2 bases and J by 3 bases, and 10 bases separated the two germline ends.

The chain is built from TRBV24-1 and TRBJ1-1; D gene ambiguous. This CDR3 comprises 14 residues. The germline gives CDR1 KGHDR, CDR2 SFDVKD. V lost 4 bases and J lost 1, with 9 bases in between. The DNA for the CDR3 is TGTGCCACCAGTGACCGTGGCCGGAACACTGAAGCTTTCTTT. Amino acid sequence: CATSDRGRNTEAFF.

This chain links TRBV30 with TRBJ2-1; no firm D call. The germline gives CDR1 GTSNPN, CDR2 SVGIG (reference sequence). The CDR3 contains 12 residues. Trimming took 3 bases from V and 2 from J, leaving 5 bases between them. CDR3 DNA sequence: TGTGCCTGGAGGCCAGCCTACAATGAGCAGTTCTTC. It is translated as CAWRPAYNEQFF.

V is TRBV7-2 and J is TRBJ2-1; 11 bases line up with TRBD2. Unmatched junction bases numbered 4, after V lost 5 bases and J lost 4 bases. Germline CDR1 and CDR2: SGHTA and FQGNSA. The CDR3 spans 15 residues. The CDR3 loop is CASSLSGGEYNEQFF. The CDR3 DNA sequence: TGTGCCAGCAGCCTTAGCGGGGGGGAGTACAATGAGCAGTTCTTC.

The chain couples TRBV6-2 or TRBV6-3 to TRBJ2-1, with D possibly being TRBD1 (5 bases). CDR3 length: 15 residues. Germline V lookup: CDR1 MNHEY, CDR2 SVGEGT. The V and J ends lost 2 bases and 7 bases respectively, with 15 bases between them. The CDR3 nucleotides are TGTGCCAGCAGTTACGGGGAAGGGGTGTCAAATGAGCAGTTCTTC. As protein: CASSYGEGVSNEQFF.

This clone has just one count. The V call is TRBV19, the J call TRBJ2-3; D possibly corresponds to TRBD1 (6 bases). The CDR3 is 15 residues long. The germline V gene encodes CDR1 LNHDA and CDR2 SQIVND (reference sequence). V gave up 8 bases and J gave up 2 bases, with 17 bases separating them. CDR3 bases: TGTGCCAGTCGCCATGTCAAGGGGGTCACAGATACGCAGTATTTT. Encoded protein: CASRHVKGVTDTQYF.

This rearrangement joins TRBV28 to TRBJ2-2; 7 bases line up with TRBD1. After removal of 2 bases from V and 3 bases from J, the junction contained 3 bases not matched to a gene. This CDR3 contains 15 residues. Germline loops: CDR1 MDHEN, CDR2 SYDVKM. CDR3 bases: TGTGCCAGCAGTTTAAGGACAGGCTACACCGGGGAGCTGTTTTTT. Protein: CASSLRTGYTGELFF.

This chain links TRBV19 with TRBJ1-5; 7 bases fit TRBD1. CDR3 length: 14 residues. CDR1 and CDR2 (germline): LNHDA, SQIVND (reference sequence). V dropped 7 bases and J dropped 3; count of bases not matched to a gene: 6. The CDR3 DNA reads as TGTGCCAGTACCCCGGGACAGATCAATCAGCCCCAGCATTTT. Encoded protein: CASTPGQINQPQHF.

This clone was seen more than once but under ten times. The chain couples TRBV7-9 to TRBJ1-6; D remains ambiguous. Germline CDR1 is SEHNR and CDR2 is FQNEAQ (reference sequence). Trimming cost V 8 bases and J 7 bases, with 12 bases left between them. This CDR3 contains 13 residues. CDR3 in amino acids: CASSFGENSPLHF. In nucleotides, the CDR3 is TGTGCCAGCTCCTTCGGGGAAAATTCACCCCTCCACTTT. Complete variable domain (other parts from reference TRBV7-9 and TRBJ1-6): DTGVSQNPRHKITKRGQNVTFRCDPISEHNRLYWYRQTLGQGPEFLTYFQNEAQLEKSRLLSDRFSAERPKGSFSTLEIQRTEQGDSAMYLCASSFGENSPLHFGNGTRLTVT.

This clone was seen just once. This rearrangement joins TRBV6-5 to TRBJ2-1; 9 nucleotides align to TRBD2. After removal of 7 bases from V and 11 bases from J, the junction contained 9 bases not matched to a gene. The CDR3 sequence is 13 residues long. Germline V lookup: CDR1 MNHEY, CDR2 SVGAGI. The DNA of the CDR3 is TGTGCCAGCACGCCTAGCGGGACTCCCCAGCAGTTCTTC. Amino acids: CASTPSGTPQQFF.

V is TRBV7-6 and J is TRBJ2-7; 8 bases agree with TRBD2. CDR1 is SGHVS and CDR2 is FNYEAQ in the germline V gene. The CDR3 has 16 amino acids. J was trimmed by 2 bases and V by 5 bases; bases with no gene match: 11. The CDR3 DNA follows: TGTGCCAGCAGCCCTAAAAGACTAGCGCAGACCTACGAGCAGTACTTC. This codes for CASSPKRLAQTYEQYF.

This clone is deemed medium-sized (0.01 to 0.1%). The chain combines TRBV5-1 with TRBJ1-4, with TRBD1 matching over 12 bases. Trimming cost V 4 bases and J 1 base; bases outside gene matches: 11. The CDR3 runs 19 residues. Germline CDR1 SGHRS, CDR2 YFSETQ. The CDR3 loop reads CASSGGTGGHVGTNEKLFF. CDR3 in DNA: TGCGCCAGCAGCGGGGGGACAGGGGGCCACGTTGGAACTAATGAAAAACTGTTTTTT.

This chain joins TRBV2 and TRBJ2-6; D perhaps matches TRBD2 (6 bases). Between the trimmed V and J ends, which lost 8 bases and 1 base, there was a span of 21 bases. The germline V gene has CDR1 SNHLY and CDR2 FYNNEI. This CDR3 spans 18 amino acids. The CDR3 sequence is CASAGTQALRSGANVLTF. The CDR3 DNA reads as TGTGCCAGCGCGGGGACCCAGGCCCTAAGATCTGGGGCCAACGTCCTGACTTTC.

This sequence joins TRBV18 and TRBJ1-4; no definite D call. CDR3 length: 12 residues. Germline lookup yields CDR1 KGHSH and CDR2 LQKENI. The V end lost 5 bases, the J end lost 7 bases, and 8 bases lay between the germline ends. CDR3 coding DNA: TGTGCCAGCTCAAAGACGGGTGAAAAACTGTTTTTT. It encodes CASSKTGEKLFF.

The rearrangement links TRBV11-2 to TRBJ2-3; a possible D gene is TRBD1 (6 bases). The CDR3 spans 16 residues. The V and J ends lost 0 bases and 0 bases respectively, with 10 bases between them. Germline V gives CDR1 SGHAT, CDR2 FQNNGV. CDR3 protein: CASSLDRGWSTDTQYF. DNA of the CDR3: TGTGCCAGCAGCTTAGACAGGGGATGGAGCACAGATACGCAGTATTTT.

The gene calls are TRBV28 and TRBJ1-5; D gene uncertain. V shed 3 bases and J shed 6 bases, with 12 bases lying between them. CDR3 length equals 14 residues. Germline V gene sequence: CDR1 MDHEN, CDR2 SYDVKM. CDR3 bases: TGTGCCAGCAGTTTCCTGAGAGGGAGTCAGCCCCAGCATTTT. Translated: CASSFLRGSQPQHF. The full variable domain, completed using reference TRBV28 and TRBJ1-5, is DVKVTQSSRYLVKRTGEKVFLECVQDMDHENMFWYRQDPGLGLRLIYFSYDVKMKEKGDIPEGYSVSREKKERFSLILESASTNQTSMYLCASSFLRGSQPQHFGDGTRLSIL.

The J gene is TRBJ1-5, the V gene TRBV2; 10 bases fit TRBD1. CDR3 length: 15 amino acids. The germline V gene encodes CDR1 SNHLY and CDR2 FYNNEI. V was clipped by 5 bases and J by 5 bases; unmatched bases: 6. CDR3 DNA sequence: TGTGCCAGCAGTATGTCCGGGACAGGGGATCAGCCCCAGCATTTT. As protein: CASSMSGTGDQPQHF.

The rearrangement joins TRBV11-2 to TRBJ1-2; a weak D match, TRBD1 (5 bases). The CDR3 consists of 15 residues. Germline V gene lookup returns CDR1 SGHAT and CDR2 FQNNGV. Between the trimmed V and J ends, which lost 4 bases and 2 bases, there was a span of 14 bases. CDR3 residues: CASSWGEGSNYGYTF. The DNA for the CDR3 is TGTGCCAGCAGCTGGGGGGAGGGCTCAAACTATGGCTACACCTTC.

In this sample, this clone turned up once. The chain carries TRBV6-2 or TRBV6-3 and TRBJ1-1; the D is unclear. The V gene's germline CDR1 is MNHEY and CDR2 SVGEGT. V was trimmed by 2 bases and J by 0 bases, leaving 13 bases between them. The CDR3 runs 16 residues. The CDR3 loop is CASSYERYKMNTEAFF. CDR3 sequence (DNA): TGTGCCAGCAGTTACGAGCGGTACAAAATGAACACTGAAGCTTTCTTT.